What follows are 7 T cell receptor beta chains derived from one specimen sequenced in a study of blood T cell repertoires in COVID-19. Sequencing used immunoSEQ multiplex PCR; TCRdb keeps in-frame clones, though not all of them. The sample has 250,000 or so clones, around 90% seen once. Material: peripheral blood. These receptors were obtained from a young man with active or convalescent COVID-19.

The J gene is TRBJ1-2, the V gene TRBV5-1; D is uncertain. V was pared by 1 base and J by 7 bases, with 14 bases between. The CDR3 is 14 amino acids. CDR1 and CDR2 (germline): SGHRS, YFSETQ. CDR3 nucleotides: TGCGCCAGCAGCTTGAGTCCAGGCCGATCTGGCTACACCTTC. Amino acid sequence: CASSLSPGRSGYTF.

This chain connects TRBV5-4 to TRBJ1-2; D gene uncertain. Trimming took 4 bases from V and 8 from J, leaving 12 bases between them. The CDR3 has 12 amino acids. Germline CDR1 reads SGHNT; CDR2 reads YYREEE (reference sequence). CDR3 amino acids: CASSTNSWGYTF. In DNA form, the CDR3 reads TGTGCCAGCAGCACTAACTCCTGGGGCTACACCTTC.

This clone was seen a few times. This chain connects TRBV29-1 to TRBJ2-7, with 8 bases lining up with TRBD2. CDR1 is SQVTM, CDR2 ANQGSEA, per germline. This CDR3 is 14 amino acids long. V lost 1 base, J lost 7 bases, and 9 bases stayed unmatched. The CDR3 DNA reads TGCAGCGTTGAAGGGGGCAGCGGGAGTACGGAGCAGTACTTC. Translating gives CSVEGGSGSTEQYF.

The rearrangement uses TRBV28 and TRBJ2-1, with D tentatively TRBD2 (6 bases). There are 18 residues in the CDR3. Germline V CDR1 and CDR2: MDHEN, SYDVKM. Trimming left V 5 bases short and J 0 bases short, with 20 bases between. CDR3 DNA: TGTGCCAGCAGTCCCCCCAGCGGGCGGATTAGCTCCTACAATGAGCAGTTCTTC. The encoded protein is CASSPPSGRISSYNEQFF.

The V call is TRBV7-2, the J call TRBJ1-4, with D possibly matching TRBD1 (5 bases). Germline V CDR1 and CDR2: SGHTA, FQGNSA. V lost 2 bases to trimming and J lost 10 bases, with 11 bases between them. The CDR3 is 13 residues long. CDR3 sequence reads: CASSLSGGGKLFF. CDR3 nucleotide sequence: TGTGCCAGCAGCTTATCGGGGGGAGGAAAACTGTTTTTT.

This chain uses TRBV28 with TRBJ2-7; a weak D match, TRBD2 (6 bases). The CDR3 is 16 amino acids. CDR1 and CDR2 (germline): MDHEN, SYDVKM. Trimming took 3 bases from V and 0 from J, leaving 15 bases between them. CDR3 amino acids: CASSFSLQGLSYEQYF. For the CDR3, the DNA is TGTGCCAGCAGTTTTTCCCTCCAGGGACTCTCCTACGAGCAGTACTTC.

A word on this clone: A junction end diverges from the germline sequence, so it may reflect a read error. This chain uses TRBV7-7 with TRBJ1-3; D gene unclear. Germline-derived CDR1 and CDR2 are SSHAT and FNYEAQ (reference sequence). This CDR3 has 13 residues. The CDR3 nucleotides are TGTGCTAGCAGCCCAGGCCCGGGAAACACCATATATTTT. Translated, it gives CASSPGPGNTIYF.